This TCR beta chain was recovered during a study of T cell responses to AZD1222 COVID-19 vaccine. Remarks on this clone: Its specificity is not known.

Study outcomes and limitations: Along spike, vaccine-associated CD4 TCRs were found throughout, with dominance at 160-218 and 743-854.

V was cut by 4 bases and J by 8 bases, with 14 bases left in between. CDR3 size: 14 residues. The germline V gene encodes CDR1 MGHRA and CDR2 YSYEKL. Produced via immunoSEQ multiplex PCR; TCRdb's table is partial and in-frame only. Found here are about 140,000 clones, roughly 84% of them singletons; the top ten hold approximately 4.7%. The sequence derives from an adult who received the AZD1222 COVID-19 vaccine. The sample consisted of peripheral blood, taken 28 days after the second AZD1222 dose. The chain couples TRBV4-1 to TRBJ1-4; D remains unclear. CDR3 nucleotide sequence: TGCGCCAGCAGCCTAACAGAGGTGGCGGAAAAACTGTTTTTT. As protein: CASSLTEVAEKLFF.